The 18 T cell receptor beta chains below all came from one sample that was sequenced in a study of cytomegalovirus exposure and HLA in healthy donors. The repertoire was sequenced with immunoSEQ multiplex PCR; TCRdb's copy has only in-frame clones and lacks some. Of around 300,000 clones listed, around 89% were seen once; the top ten hold about 0.86%. Sequenced material: PBMCs. Receptors were obtained from a woman in her late teens or twenties in good health and CMV-seronegative.

The chain couples TRBV29-1 to TRBJ1-1; D is perhaps TRBD1 (5 bases). The CDR3 extends over 13 amino acids. V lost 3 bases and J 0 bases, leaving 8 bases between the germline ends. Per the germline V gene, CDR1 is SQVTM and CDR2 is ANQGSEA. CDR3 bases: TGCAGCGTTGATATGGGGCTGAACACTGAAGCTTTCTTT. The encoded protein is CSVDMGLNTEAFF.

The chain carries TRBV9 and TRBJ2-7; no reliable D call. The V end lost 0 bases, the J end lost 0 bases, and 7 bases lay between the germline ends. The CDR3 totals 14 residues. Looked up from germline, CDR1 is SGDLS and CDR2 is YYNGEE. The CDR3 nucleotides are TGTGCCAGCAGCGTAGGTTTGAGCTCCTACGAGCAGTACTTC. This sequence encodes CASSVGLSSYEQYF.

This clone was counted only a few times. J is TRBJ1-5 and V is TRBV28; 11 positions match TRBD1. This CDR3 has 13 residues. V lost 10 bases to trimming and J lost 5 bases; unmatched junction nucleotides: 4. Looked up from germline, CDR1 is MDHEN and CDR2 is SYDVKM. This CDR3 is CAIMDRGHQPQHF. The CDR3 coding sequence is TGTGCCATCATGGACAGGGGGCATCAGCCCCAGCATTTT.

This clone has a single count. The rearrangement uses TRBV4-3 and TRBJ2-5; 10 positions agree with TRBD2. With V trimmed by 4 bases and J by 5 bases, 4 bases remained unmatched. The germline CDR1 and CDR2 sequences are LGHNA and YSLEER. The CDR3 spans 14 residues. The CDR3 is CASSPSGRGETQYF. CDR3 sequence (DNA): TGCGCCAGCAGCCCTAGCGGGAGAGGGGAGACCCAGTACTTC.

This sequence joins TRBV6-1 and TRBJ2-7; tentative D call: TRBD1 (6 bases). Germline lookup yields CDR1 MNHNS and CDR2 SASEGT. The CDR3 contains 12 residues. Trimming pared 5 bases from V and 4 bases from J, leaving 9 bases between. The CDR3 here is CASSTTGYEQYF. The CDR3 DNA follows: TGTGCCAGCAGTACCACAGGGTACGAGCAGTACTTC.

This chain uses TRBV25-1 with TRBJ2-2; a weak D match, TRBD1 (5 bases). Trimming pared 0 bases from V and 4 bases from J, leaving 18 bases between. In germline, CDR1 is MGHDK, CDR2 SYGVNS. The length of the CDR3 is 18 residues. The CDR3 nucleotides read TGTGCCAGCAGTGAATATCCTAGGGGCAGCGTGATCACCGGGGAGCTGTTTTTT. Protein product: CASSEYPRGSVITGELFF.

This clone has just one count. The J gene is TRBJ1-1, the V gene TRBV4-1; D possibly corresponds to TRBD1 (6 bases). The germline gives CDR1 MGHRA, CDR2 YSYEKL. V was pared by 4 bases and J by 0 bases, with 15 bases between. This CDR3 region has 16 residues. The CDR3 is CASSPWTAGVNTEAFF. The DNA of the CDR3 is TGCGCCAGCAGCCCGTGGACAGCGGGAGTGAACACTGAAGCTTTCTTT.

The chain is built from TRBV19 and TRBJ2-4; D not resolved. Germline-derived CDR1 and CDR2 are LNHDA and SQIVND (reference sequence). This CDR3 has 13 amino acids. With 4 bases removed from V and 6 bases from J, the gap between germline ends came to 10 bases. Written as DNA, the CDR3 is TGTGCCAGTAGTAAGGTGGCGGTAAACATTCAGTACTTC. This codes for CASSKVAVNIQYF.

This chain uses TRBV2 with TRBJ1-5; TRBD1 matches 9 bases. Germline V lookup: CDR1 SNHLY, CDR2 FYNNEI. The CDR3 runs 20 residues. V was pared by 7 bases and J by 2 bases, with 21 bases of the junction left unmatched. Here the CDR3 reads CASTGPKGQGLSLGNQPQHF. CDR3 DNA: TGTGCCAGCACGGGCCCCAAGGGACAGGGTTTGTCCCTAGGCAATCAGCCCCAGCATTTT.

The V gene is TRBV9, the J gene TRBJ1-1; TRBD1 matches 9 bases. CDR3 length: 14 residues. V shed 4 bases and J 5 bases; nucleotides not matched to a gene: 6. CDR1 SGDLS and CDR2 YYNGEE come from the germline V gene. The CDR3 DNA reads as TGTGCCAGCAGCCCGGGACAGGGTTTGACTGAAGCTTTCTTT. Its protein product is CASSPGQGLTEAFF. The variable domain in full, completed from reference TRBV9 and TRBJ1-1, reads DSGVTQTPKHLITATGQRVTLRCSPRSGDLSVYWYQQSLDQGLQFLIQYYNGEERAKGNILERFSAQQFPDLHSELNLSSLELGDSALYFCASSPGQGLTEAFFGQGTRLTVV.

Only one count was recorded for this clone. The chain employs TRBV4-3 and TRBJ2-3; D is uncertain. V was cut by 0 bases and J by 2 bases, with 6 bases left in between. This CDR3 is built from 14 residues. Per the germline V gene, CDR1 is LGHNA and CDR2 is YSLEER. DNA for the CDR3: TGCGCCAGCAGCCAAGATTCATTCACAGATACGCAGTATTTT. Amino acid sequence: CASSQDSFTDTQYF.

The J gene is TRBJ1-2, the V gene TRBV5-4, with D possibly TRBD1 on 5 matching bases. The V gene's germline CDR1 is SGHNT and CDR2 YYREEE (reference sequence). This CDR3 spans 15 amino acids. The germline V and J ends were trimmed by 0 bases and 0 bases, with 9 bases remaining between them. This CDR3 reads CASSLGRGTNYGYTF. CDR3 DNA sequence: TGTGCCAGCAGCTTGGGACGGGGGACTAACTATGGCTACACCTTC.

The CDR3 DNA is TGTGCCAGCAGCTTAATGGGACAGACATACCGAGGGAACACTGAAGCTTTCTTT. This encodes CASSLMGQTYRGNTEAFF. The rearrangement uses TRBV7-2 and TRBJ1-1, with 7 bases identical to TRBD1. Germline trimming cut 2 bases from V and 1 base from J; bases unmatched to any gene: 13. The CDR3 extends over 18 amino acids. Looked up from germline, CDR1 is SGHTA and CDR2 is FQGNSA. Full variable domain (remainder filled in from reference TRBV7-2 and TRBJ1-1): GAGVSQSPSNKVTEKGKDVELRCDPISGHTALYWYRQSLGQGLEFLIYFQGNSAPDKSGLPSDRFSAERTGGSVSTLTIQRTQQEDSAVYLCASSLMGQTYRGNTEAFFGQGTRLTVV.

V is TRBV18 and J is TRBJ2-5; tentatively, D is TRBD2 (5 bases). CDR1 and CDR2 (germline): KGHSH, LQKENI. The V gene lost 4 bases and the J gene lost 5 bases, with 17 bases spanning the gap. This CDR3 has 15 residues. The CDR3 DNA sequence: TGTGCCAGCTCACTGAACGGAGGCACGGGGGAGACCCAGTACTTC. Translated, it gives CASSLNGGTGETQYF.

A few counts support this clone. The chain links TRBV30 to TRBJ1-5; D unclear. Deletions cut 2 bases from V and 9 bases from J, with 14 bases between. The CDR3 totals 13 residues. Germline CDR1 reads GTSNPN; CDR2 reads SVGIG (reference sequence). The chain's CDR3 is CAWSREGLGPQHF. For the CDR3, the DNA is TGTGCCTGGAGTAGAGAGGGTTTAGGGCCCCAGCATTTT.

This clone was seen only a few times. For the CDR3, the DNA is TGCGCCAGCAGCCAAGCCGACAGAGACAATCAGCCCCAGCATTTT. Translated: CASSQADRDNQPQHF. The rearrangement uses TRBV4-1 and TRBJ1-5; a possible D gene is TRBD1 (5 bases). Germline CDR1 reads MGHRA; CDR2 reads YSYEKL. V shed 1 base and J shed 3 bases, with 10 bases lying between them. The CDR3 contains 15 residues.

The chain links TRBV6-5 to TRBJ1-2; D gene unclear. Trimming removed 6 bases from V and 4 bases from J, with 18 bases in between. The CDR3 extends over 15 amino acids. CDR1 and CDR2 (germline): MNHEY, SVGAGI. The CDR3 region has the DNA TGTGCCAGCAGCCTTGGCGCGCAGCGGCTCTATGGCTACACCTTC. This sequence encodes CASSLGAQRLYGYTF.

This chain links TRBV15 with TRBJ2-7; D possibly corresponds to TRBD2 (7 bases). V lost 3 bases, J lost 1 base, and 13 bases lay in between. The germline CDR1 and CDR2 sequences are LNHNV and YYDKDF (reference sequence). The CDR3 has 15 residues. CDR3: CATSRGGAGSYEQYF. CDR3 bases: TGTGCCACCAGCAGGGGGGGGGCCGGATCCTACGAGCAGTACTTC.